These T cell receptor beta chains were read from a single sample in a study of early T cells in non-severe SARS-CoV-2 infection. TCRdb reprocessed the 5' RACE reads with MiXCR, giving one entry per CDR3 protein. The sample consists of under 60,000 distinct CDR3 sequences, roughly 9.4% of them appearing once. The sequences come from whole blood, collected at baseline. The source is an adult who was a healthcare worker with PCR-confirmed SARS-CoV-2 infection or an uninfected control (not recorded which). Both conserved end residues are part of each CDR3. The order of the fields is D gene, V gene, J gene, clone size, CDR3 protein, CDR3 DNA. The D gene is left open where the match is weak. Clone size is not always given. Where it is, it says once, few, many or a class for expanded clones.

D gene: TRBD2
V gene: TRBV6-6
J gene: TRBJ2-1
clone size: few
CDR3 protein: CASSTEAGASNEQFF
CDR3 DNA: TGTGCCAGCAGTACGGAAGCGGGGGCCAGCAATGAGCAGTTCTTC

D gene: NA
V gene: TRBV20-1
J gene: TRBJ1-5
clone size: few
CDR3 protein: CSASEASGPQPQHF
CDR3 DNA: TGCAGTGCTTCAGAGGCGTCAGGGCCTCAGCCCCAGCATTTT

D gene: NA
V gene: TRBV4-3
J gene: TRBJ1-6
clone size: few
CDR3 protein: CASSQGAVRDPGTNSPLHF
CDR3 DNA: TGCGCCAGCAGCCAAGGGGCGGTCCGAGACCCCGGGACAAATTCACCCCTCCACTTT

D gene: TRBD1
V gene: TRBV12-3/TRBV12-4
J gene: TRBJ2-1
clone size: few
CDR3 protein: CASTDQETGLNEQFF
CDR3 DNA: TGTGCCAGCACTGACCAAGAGACAGGGTTGAATGAGCAGTTCTTC

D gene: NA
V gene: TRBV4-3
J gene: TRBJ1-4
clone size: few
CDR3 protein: CASSQEVSETRKLFF
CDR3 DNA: TGCGCCAGCAGCCAAGAGGTCAGCGAGACCAGAAAACTGTTTTTT

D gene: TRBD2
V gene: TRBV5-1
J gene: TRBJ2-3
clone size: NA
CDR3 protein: CASSSGLAGGDTQYF
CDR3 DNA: TGCGCCAGCAGCTCGGGACTAGCGGGAGGGGATACGCAGTATTTT

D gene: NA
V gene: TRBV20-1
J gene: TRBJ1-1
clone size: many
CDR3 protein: CSASRGSLLNTEAFF
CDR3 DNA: TGCAGTGCTAGCCGGGGTTCTCTATTGAACACTGAAGCTTTCTTT

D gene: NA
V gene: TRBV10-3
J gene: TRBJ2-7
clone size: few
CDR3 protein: CAIRGTEYYEQYF
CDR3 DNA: TGTGCCATCAGAGGCACGGAGTACTACGAGCAGTACTTC

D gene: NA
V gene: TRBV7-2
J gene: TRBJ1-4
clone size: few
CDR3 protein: CASSLANLADEKLFF
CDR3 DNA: TGTGCCAGCAGCTTAGCGAATCTTGCGGATGAAAAACTGTTTTTT

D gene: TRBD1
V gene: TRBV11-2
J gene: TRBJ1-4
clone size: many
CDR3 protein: CASSLGTRGTEEKLFF
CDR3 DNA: TGTGCCAGCAGCTTAGGCACCAGGGGGACAGAAGAAAAACTGTTTTTT

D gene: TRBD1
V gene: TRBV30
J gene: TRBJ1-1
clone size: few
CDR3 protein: CAWSVKTGGTEAFF
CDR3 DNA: TGTGCCTGGAGTGTAAAGACAGGGGGCACTGAAGCTTTCTTT

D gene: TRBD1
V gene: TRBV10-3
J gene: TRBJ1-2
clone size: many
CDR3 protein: CATGQGGYTF
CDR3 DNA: TGTGCCACCGGACAGGGGGGCTACACCTTC

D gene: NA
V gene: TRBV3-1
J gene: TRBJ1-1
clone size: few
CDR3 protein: CASSGGQKNTEAFF
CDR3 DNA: TGTGCCAGCAGTGGGGGACAAAAGAACACTGAAGCTTTCTTT

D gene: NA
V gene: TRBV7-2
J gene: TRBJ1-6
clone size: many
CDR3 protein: CASSRYRENSPLHF
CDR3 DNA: TGTGCCAGCAGCCGATACAGGGAAAATTCACCCCTCCACTTT

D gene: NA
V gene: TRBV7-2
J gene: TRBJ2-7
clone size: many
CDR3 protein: CASSRDQTYEQYF
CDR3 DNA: TGTGCCAGCAGTAGGGACCAAACCTACGAGCAGTACTTC

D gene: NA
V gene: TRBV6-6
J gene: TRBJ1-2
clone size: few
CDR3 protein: CASSSTGVAGYTF
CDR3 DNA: TGTGCCAGCAGTAGTACGGGGGTAGCCGGCTACACCTTC

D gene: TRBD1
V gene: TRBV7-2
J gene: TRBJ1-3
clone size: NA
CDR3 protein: CASRAGTGFGNTIYF
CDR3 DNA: TGTGCCAGCAGAGCCGGGACAGGCTTTGGAAACACCATATATTTT

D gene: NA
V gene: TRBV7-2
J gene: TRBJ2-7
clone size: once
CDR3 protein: CASSLGLGRYEQYF
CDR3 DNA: TGTGCCAGCAGCTTAGGGTTAGGTCGGTACGAGCAGTACTTC

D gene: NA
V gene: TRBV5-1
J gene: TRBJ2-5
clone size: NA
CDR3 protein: CASSLAAGNKQETQYF
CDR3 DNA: TGCGCCAGCAGCTTGGCAGCAGGGAACAAACAAGAGACCCAGTACTTC

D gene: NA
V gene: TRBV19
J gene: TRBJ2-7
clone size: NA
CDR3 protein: CASSIGRGESYEQYF
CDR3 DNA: TGTGCCAGTAGTATAGGGAGGGGAGAGTCCTACGAGCAGTACTTC

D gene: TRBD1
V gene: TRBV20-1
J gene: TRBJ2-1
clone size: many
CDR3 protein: CSATGQGAWNEQFF
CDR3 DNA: TGCAGTGCTACGGGACAGGGGGCTTGGAATGAGCAGTTCTTC

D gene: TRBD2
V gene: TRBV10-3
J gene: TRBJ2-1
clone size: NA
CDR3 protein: CATNQQRGYNEQFF
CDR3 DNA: TGTGCCACCAATCAACAGCGGGGCTACAATGAGCAGTTCTTC

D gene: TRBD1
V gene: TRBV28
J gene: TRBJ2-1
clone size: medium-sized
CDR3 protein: CASSKAGTGYNEQFF
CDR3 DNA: TGTGCCAGCAGCAAAGCCGGGACAGGATACAATGAGCAGTTCTTC

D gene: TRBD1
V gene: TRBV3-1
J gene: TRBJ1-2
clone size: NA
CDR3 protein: CASSYGTEYGYTF
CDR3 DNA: TGTGCCAGCAGCTATGGGACAGAGTATGGCTACACCTTC

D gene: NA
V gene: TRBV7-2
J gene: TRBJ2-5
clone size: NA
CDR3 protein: CASSFPGLQETQYF
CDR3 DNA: TGTGCCAGCAGCTTCCCTGGTCTACAAGAGACCCAGTACTTC

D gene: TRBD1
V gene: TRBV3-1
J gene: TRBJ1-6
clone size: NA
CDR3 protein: CASSLWTGVRSPLHF
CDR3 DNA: TGTGCCAGCAGCCTTTGGACAGGGGTAAGATCACCCCTCCACTTT

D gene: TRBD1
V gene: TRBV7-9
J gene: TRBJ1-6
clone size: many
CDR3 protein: CASSAGQGQIPLHF
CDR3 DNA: TGTGCCAGCAGCGCGGGACAGGGGCAAATACCCCTCCACTTT

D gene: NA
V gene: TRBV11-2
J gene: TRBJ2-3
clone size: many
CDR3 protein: CASSLGDSTDTQYF
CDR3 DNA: TGTGCCAGCAGCTTAGGGGACAGCACAGATACGCAGTATTTT

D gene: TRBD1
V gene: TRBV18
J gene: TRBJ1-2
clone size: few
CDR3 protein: CASSPSGQDYGYTF
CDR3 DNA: TGTGCCAGCTCACCATCCGGACAGGACTATGGCTACACCTTC

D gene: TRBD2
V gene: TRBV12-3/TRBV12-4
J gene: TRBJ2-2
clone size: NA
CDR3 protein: CASTSGLAGSGELFF
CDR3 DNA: TGTGCCAGCACCTCCGGGCTAGCGGGTTCCGGGGAGCTGTTTTTT

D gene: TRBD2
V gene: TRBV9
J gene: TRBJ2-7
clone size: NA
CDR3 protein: CASSPSGGLYEQYF
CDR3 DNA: TGTGCCAGCAGCCCGAGCGGGGGCCTCTACGAGCAGTACTTC

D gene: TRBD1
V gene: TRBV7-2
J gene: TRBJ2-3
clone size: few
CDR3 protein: CASSPRTGGHTDTQYF
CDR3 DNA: TGTGCCAGCAGCCCAAGAACAGGGGGTCATACAGATACGCAGTATTTT

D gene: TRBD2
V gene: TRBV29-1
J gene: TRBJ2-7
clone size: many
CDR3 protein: CSVVARAGVSEQYF
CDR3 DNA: TGCAGCGTTGTCGCACGGGCGGGAGTTAGCGAGCAGTACTTC

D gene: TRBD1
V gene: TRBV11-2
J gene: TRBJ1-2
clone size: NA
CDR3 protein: CASSSRLTGQEDYGYTF
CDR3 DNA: TGTGCCAGCAGCTCCCGACTGACAGGGCAAGAAGACTATGGCTACACCTTC

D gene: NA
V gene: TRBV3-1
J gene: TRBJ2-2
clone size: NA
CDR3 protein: CASSQLGPAGELFF
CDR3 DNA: TGTGCCAGCAGCCAACTAGGTCCCGCCGGGGAGCTGTTTTTT

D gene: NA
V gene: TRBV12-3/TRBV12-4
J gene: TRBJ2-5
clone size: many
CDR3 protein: CASSLTEETQYF
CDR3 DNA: TGTGCCAGCAGTCTGACCGAAGAGACCCAGTACTTC

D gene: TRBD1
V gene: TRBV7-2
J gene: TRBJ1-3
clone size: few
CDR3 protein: CASSLTGDNGNTIYF
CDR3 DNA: TGTGCCAGCAGCTTGACAGGGGATAATGGAAACACCATATATTTT

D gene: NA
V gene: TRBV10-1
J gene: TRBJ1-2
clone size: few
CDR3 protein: CARLDPNYGYTF
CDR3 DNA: TGCGCCCGACTGGATCCTAACTATGGCTACACCTTC

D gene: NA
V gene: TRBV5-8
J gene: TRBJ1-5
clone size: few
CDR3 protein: CASTYQTDSNQPQHF
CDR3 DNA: TGTGCCAGCACGTACCAGACAGATAGCAATCAGCCCCAGCATTTT

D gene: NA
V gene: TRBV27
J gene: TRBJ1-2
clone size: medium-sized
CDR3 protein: CASSPTTGINGYTF
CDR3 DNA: TGTGCCAGCAGTCCTACGACAGGAATTAATGGCTACACCTTC

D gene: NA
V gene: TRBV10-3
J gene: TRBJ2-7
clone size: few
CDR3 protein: CAISESPIHEQYF
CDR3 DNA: TGTGCCATCAGTGAGTCGCCAATCCACGAGCAGTACTTC

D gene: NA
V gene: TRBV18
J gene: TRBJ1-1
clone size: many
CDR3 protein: CASSFLRDTEAFF
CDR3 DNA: TGTGCCAGCTCATTCCTCCGGGACACTGAAGCTTTCTTT

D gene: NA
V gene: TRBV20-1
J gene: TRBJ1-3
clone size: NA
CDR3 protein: CSATRDGNTIYF
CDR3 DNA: TGCAGTGCTACCAGAGATGGAAACACCATATATTTT

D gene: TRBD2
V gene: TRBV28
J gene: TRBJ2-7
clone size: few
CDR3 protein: CASSVSGSGIEQYF
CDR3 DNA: TGTGCCAGCAGTGTCAGCGGGAGTGGGATTGAGCAGTACTTC

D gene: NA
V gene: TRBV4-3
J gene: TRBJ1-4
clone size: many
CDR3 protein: CASSQDIGRKVEKLFF
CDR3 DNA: TGCGCCAGCAGCCAAGATATCGGACGAAAAGTTGAAAAACTGTTTTTT

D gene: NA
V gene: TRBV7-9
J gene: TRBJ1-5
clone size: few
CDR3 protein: CASSHEGRRNQPQHF
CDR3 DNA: TGTGCCAGCAGCCATGAGGGACGGCGAAATCAGCCCCAGCATTTT

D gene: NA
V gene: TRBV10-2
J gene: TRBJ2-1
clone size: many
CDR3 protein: CASSEIPGLKTNEQFF
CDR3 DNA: TGCGCCAGCAGTGAGATCCCGGGTCTAAAGACTAATGAGCAGTTCTTC

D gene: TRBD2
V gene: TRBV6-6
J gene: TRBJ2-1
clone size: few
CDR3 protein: CASRGPGLALNEQFF
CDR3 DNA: TGTGCCAGCAGGGGGCCGGGACTAGCATTGAATGAGCAGTTCTTC

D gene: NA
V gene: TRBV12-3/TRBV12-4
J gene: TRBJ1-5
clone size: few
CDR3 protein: CASSLPVGQPQHF
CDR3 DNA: TGTGCCAGCAGTTTGCCAGTGGGTCAGCCCCAGCATTTT

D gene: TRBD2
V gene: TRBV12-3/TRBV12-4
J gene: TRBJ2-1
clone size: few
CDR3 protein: CASIFSGGRFLNEQFF
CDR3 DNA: TGTGCCAGCATATTCAGTGGCGGGAGGTTCTTAAATGAGCAGTTCTTC

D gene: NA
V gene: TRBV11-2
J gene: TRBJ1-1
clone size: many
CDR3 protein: CASSSDAVANTEAFF
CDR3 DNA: TGTGCCAGCAGCTCGGACGCCGTCGCGAACACTGAAGCTTTCTTT

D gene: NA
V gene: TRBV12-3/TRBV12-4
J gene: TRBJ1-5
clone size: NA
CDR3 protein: CASSFMGNQPQHF
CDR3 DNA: TGTGCCAGCAGTTTCATGGGAAATCAGCCCCAGCATTTT

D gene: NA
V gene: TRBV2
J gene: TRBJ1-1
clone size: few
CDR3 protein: CASKSSPGAAEAFF
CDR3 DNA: TGTGCCAGCAAATCATCCCCAGGGGCCGCTGAAGCTTTCTTT

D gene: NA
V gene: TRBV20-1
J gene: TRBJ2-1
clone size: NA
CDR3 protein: CSATSQGNEQFF
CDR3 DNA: TGCAGTGCAACATCTCAGGGGAATGAGCAGTTCTTC

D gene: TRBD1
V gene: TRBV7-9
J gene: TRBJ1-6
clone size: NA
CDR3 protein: CASSRNSGGGGSPLHF
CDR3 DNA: TGTGCCAGCAGCCGTAACTCAGGGGGCGGAGGTTCACCCCTCCACTTT

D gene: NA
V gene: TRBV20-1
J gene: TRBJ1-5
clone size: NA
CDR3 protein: CSALQGNQPQHF
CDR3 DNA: TGCAGTGCTTTACAGGGAAATCAGCCCCAGCATTTT

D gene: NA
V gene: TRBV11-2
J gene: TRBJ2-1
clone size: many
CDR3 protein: CASSPSRDYNEQFF
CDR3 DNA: TGTGCCAGCAGCCCGTCCCGGGACTACAATGAGCAGTTCTTC